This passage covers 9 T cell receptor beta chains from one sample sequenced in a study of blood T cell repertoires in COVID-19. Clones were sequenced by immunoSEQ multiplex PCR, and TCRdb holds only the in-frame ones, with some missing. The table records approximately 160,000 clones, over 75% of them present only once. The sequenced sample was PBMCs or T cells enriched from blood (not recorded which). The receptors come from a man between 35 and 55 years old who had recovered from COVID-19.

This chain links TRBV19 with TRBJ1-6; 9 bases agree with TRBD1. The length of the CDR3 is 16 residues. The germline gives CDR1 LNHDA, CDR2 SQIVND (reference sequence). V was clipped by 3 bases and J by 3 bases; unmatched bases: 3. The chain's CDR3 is CASSIDRGSYNSPLHF. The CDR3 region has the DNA TGTGCCAGTAGTATCGACAGGGGGAGCTATAATTCACCCCTCCACTTT. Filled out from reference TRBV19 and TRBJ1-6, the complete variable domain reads DGGITQSPKYLFRKEGQNVTLSCEQNLNHDAMYWYRQDPGQGLRLIYYSQIVNDFQKGDIAEGYSVSREKKESFPLTVTSAQKNPTAFYLCASSIDRGSYNSPLHFGNGTRLTVT.

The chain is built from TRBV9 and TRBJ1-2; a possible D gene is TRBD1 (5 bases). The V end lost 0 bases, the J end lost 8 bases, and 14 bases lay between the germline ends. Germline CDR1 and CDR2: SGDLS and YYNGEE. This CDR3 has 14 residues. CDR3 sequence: CASSVVAAGSGYTF. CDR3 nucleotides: TGTGCCAGCAGCGTAGTAGCGGCAGGGAGCGGCTACACCTTC.

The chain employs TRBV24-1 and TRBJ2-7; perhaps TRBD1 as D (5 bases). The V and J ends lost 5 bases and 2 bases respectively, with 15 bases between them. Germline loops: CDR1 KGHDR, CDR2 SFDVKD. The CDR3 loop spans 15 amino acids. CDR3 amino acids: CATSVVQDSTYEQYV. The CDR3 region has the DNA TGTGCCACCAGTGTGGTACAGGATTCCACCTACGAGCAGTACGTC.

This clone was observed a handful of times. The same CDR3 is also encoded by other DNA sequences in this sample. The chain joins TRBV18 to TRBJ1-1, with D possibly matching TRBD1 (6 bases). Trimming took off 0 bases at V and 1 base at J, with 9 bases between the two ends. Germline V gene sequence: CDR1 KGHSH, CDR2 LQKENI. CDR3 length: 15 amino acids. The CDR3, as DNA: TGTGCCAGCTCACCACCAGGACAGCAGAACACTGAAGCTTTCTTT. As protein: CASSPPGQQNTEAFF. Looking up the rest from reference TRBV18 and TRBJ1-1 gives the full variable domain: NAGVMQNPRHLVRRRGQEARLRCSPMKGHSHVYWYRQLPEEGLKFMVYLQKENIIDESGMPKERFSAEFPKEGPSILRIQQVVRGDSAAYFCASSPPGQQNTEAFFGQGTRLTVV.

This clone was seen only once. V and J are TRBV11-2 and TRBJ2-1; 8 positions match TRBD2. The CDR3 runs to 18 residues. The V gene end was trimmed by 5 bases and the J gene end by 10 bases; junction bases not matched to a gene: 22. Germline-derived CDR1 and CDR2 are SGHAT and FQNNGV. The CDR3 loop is CASSPIRRERGPSREQFF. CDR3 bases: TGTGCCAGCAGCCCTATTAGGAGGGAGCGGGGGCCCTCAAGGGAGCAGTTCTTC. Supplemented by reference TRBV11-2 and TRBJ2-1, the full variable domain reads EAGVAQSPRYKIIEKRQSVAFWCNPISGHATLYWYQQILGQGPKLLIQFQNNGVVDDSQLPKDRFSAERLKGVDSTLKIQPAKLEDSAVYLCASSPIRRERGPSREQFFGPGTRLTVL.

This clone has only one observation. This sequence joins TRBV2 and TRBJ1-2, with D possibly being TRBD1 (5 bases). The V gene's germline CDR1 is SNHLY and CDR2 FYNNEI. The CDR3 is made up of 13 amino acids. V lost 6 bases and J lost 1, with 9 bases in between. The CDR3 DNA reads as TGTGCCAGCAGCCAGGACATTAACTATGGCTACACCTTC. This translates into CASSQDINYGYTF.

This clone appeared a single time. The CDR3 reads CARREPSTEAFF. The DNA for the CDR3 is TGTGCCCGCCGAGAGCCATCCACTGAAGCTTTCTTT. The chain links TRBV7-9 to TRBJ1-1; no clear D. Looked up from germline, CDR1 is SEHNR and CDR2 is FQNEAQ (reference sequence). Trimming pared 11 bases from V and 4 bases from J, leaving 14 bases between. The CDR3 consists of 12 residues.

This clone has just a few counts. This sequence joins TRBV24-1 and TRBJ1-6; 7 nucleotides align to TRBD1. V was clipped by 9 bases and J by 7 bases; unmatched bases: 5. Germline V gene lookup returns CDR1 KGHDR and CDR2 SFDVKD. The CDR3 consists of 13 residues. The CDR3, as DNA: TGTGCCACCCCCACAGGGGAGAATTCACCCCTCCACTTT. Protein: CATPTGENSPLHF.

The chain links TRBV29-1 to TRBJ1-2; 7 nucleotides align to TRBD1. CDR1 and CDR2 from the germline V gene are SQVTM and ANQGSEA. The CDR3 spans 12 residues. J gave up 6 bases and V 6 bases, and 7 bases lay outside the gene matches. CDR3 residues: CSVNDRVDGYTF. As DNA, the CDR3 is TGCAGCGTAAACGACAGGGTGGATGGCTACACCTTC. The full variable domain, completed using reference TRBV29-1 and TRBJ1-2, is SAVISQKPSRDICQRGTSLTIQCQVDSQVTMMFWYRQQPGQSLTLIATANQGSEATYESGFVIDKFPISRPNLTFSTLTVSNMSPEDSSIYLCSVNDRVDGYTFGSGTRLTVV.